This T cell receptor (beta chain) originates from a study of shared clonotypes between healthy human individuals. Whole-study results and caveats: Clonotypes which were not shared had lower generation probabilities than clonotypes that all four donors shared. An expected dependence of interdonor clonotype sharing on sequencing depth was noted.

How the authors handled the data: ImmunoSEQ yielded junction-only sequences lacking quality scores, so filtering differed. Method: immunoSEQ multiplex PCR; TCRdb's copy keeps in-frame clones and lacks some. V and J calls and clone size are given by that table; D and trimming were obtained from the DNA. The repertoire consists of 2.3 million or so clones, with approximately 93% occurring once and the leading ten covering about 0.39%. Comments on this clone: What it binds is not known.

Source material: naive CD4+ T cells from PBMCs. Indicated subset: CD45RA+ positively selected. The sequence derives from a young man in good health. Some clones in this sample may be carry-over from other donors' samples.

The CDR3 loop is CASSLAAIPNEQFF. In nucleotides, the CDR3 is TGCGCCAGCAGCTTGGCGGCCATCCCAAATGAGCAGTTCTTC. The V gene is TRBV5-1, the J gene TRBJ2-1, with D unresolved. CDR3 length: 14 amino acids. Germline values: CDR1 SGHRS, CDR2 YFSETQ. Trimming took 0 bases from V and 7 from J, leaving 11 bases between them.